Below, one T cell receptor (beta chain) is given with its context. This entry is derived from a study of blood T cell repertoires in COVID-19. Study information: There were acute and convalescent COVID-19 samples, and they came from the United States, Italy and Spain.

The CDR3 extends over 15 amino acids. CDR1 is MDHEN and CDR2 is SYDVKM in the germline V gene. V shed 5 bases, J shed 6 bases, and the junction held 12 bases outside the gene matches. The assay was immunoSEQ multiplex PCR, and TCRdb's table has in-frame clones only and misses some. The sample holds a few hundred thousand clones, nearly 90% seen once. This TCR was sampled from a woman aged 25 to 39 who had recovered from COVID-19. The sequencing sample was made of PBMCs or T cells enriched from blood (not recorded which). The chain couples TRBV28 to TRBJ2-7, with 8 bases identical to TRBD1. The chain's CDR3 is CASSPRTGPSAEQYF. CDR3 DNA sequence: TGTGCCAGCAGTCCTAGGACAGGGCCTTCCGCCGAGCAGTACTTC.